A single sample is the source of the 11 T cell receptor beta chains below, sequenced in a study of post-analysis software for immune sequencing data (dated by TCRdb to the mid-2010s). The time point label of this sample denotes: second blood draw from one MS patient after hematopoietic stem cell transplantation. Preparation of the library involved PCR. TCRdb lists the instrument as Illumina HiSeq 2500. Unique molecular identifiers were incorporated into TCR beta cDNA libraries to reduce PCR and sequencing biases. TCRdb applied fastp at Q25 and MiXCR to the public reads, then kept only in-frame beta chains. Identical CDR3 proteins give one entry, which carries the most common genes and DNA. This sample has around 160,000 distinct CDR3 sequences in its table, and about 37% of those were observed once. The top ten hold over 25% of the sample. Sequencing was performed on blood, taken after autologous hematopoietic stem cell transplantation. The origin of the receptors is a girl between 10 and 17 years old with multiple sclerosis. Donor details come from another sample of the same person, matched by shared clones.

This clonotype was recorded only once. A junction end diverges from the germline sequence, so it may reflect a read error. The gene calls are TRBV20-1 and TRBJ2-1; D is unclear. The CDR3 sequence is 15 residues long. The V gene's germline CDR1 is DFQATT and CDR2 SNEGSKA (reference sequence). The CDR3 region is CSASLRNRRHNERFF. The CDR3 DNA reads TGCAGTGCTAGTCTCCGGAATCGACGGCACAATGAGCGGTTCTTC.

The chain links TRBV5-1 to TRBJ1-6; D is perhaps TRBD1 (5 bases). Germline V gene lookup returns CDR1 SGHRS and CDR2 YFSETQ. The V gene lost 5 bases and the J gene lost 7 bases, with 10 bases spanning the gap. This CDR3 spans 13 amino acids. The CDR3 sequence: CASSSEGNSPLHF. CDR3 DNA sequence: TGCGCCAGCAGTTCCGAGGGGAATTCACCCCTCCACTTT.

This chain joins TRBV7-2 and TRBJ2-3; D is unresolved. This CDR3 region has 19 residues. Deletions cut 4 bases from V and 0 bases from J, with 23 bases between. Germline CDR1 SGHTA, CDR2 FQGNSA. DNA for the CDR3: TGTGCCAGCAGCTCCAGAATCTCCACGGAACGCTCCAGCACAGATACGCAGTATTTT. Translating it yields CASSSRISTERSSTDTQYF.

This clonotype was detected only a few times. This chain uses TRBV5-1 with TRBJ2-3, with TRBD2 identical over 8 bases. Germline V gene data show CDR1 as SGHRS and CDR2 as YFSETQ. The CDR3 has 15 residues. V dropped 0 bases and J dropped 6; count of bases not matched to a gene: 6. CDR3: CASSLAAGVPDTQYF. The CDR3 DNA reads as TGCGCCAGCAGCTTGGCAGCGGGAGTTCCGGATACGCAGTATTTT.

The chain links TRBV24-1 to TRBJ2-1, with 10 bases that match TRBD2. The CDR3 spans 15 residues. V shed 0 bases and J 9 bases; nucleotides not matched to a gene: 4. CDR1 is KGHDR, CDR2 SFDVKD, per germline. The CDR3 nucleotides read TGTGCCACCAGTGATTTGAAGCGGGAGGGGCTTGAGCAGTTCTTC. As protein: CATSDLKREGLEQFF.

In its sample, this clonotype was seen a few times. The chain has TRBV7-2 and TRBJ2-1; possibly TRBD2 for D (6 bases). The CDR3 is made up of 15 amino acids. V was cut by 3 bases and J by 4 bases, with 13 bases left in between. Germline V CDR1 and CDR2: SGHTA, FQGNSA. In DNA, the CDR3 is TGTGCCAGCAGCTTCCATAGCGGCCTGTACAATGAGCAGTTCTTC. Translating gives CASSFHSGLYNEQFF.

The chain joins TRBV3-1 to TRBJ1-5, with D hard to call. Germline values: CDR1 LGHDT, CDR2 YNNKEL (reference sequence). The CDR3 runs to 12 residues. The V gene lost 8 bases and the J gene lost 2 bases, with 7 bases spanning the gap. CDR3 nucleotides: TGTGCCAGCCGCTTAGGCAATCAGCCCCAGCATTTT. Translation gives CASRLGNQPQHF.

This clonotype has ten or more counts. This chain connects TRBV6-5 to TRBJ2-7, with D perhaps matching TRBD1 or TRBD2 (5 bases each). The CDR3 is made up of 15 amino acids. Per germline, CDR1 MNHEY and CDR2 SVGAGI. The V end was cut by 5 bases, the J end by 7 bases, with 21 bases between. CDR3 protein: CASSRRDVRPGEQYF. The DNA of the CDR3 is TGTGCCAGCAGTCGACGGGACGTTAGACCGGGTGAGCAGTACTTC.

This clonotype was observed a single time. CDR3 in amino acids: CAATVNYGYTF. The CDR3 coding sequence is TGTGCCGCGACAGTTAACTATGGCTACACCTTC. This chain links TRBV6-6 with TRBJ1-2; a possible D gene is TRBD1 (5 bases). CDR1 is MNHNY, CDR2 SVGAGI, per germline (reference sequence). V was pared by 11 bases and J by 1 base, with 8 bases between. The CDR3 consists of 11 residues.

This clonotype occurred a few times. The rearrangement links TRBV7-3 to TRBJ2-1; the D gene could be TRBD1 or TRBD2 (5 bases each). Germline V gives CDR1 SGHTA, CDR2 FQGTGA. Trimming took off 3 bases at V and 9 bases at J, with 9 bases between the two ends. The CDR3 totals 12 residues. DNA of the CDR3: TGTGCCAGCAGCTTCTTTGGGGGTGAGCAGTTCTTC. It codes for CASSFFGGEQFF.

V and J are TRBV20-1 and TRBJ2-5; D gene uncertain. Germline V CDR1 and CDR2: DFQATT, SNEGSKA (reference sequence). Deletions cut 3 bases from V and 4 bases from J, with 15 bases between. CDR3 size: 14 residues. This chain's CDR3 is CSASRSPFRETQYF. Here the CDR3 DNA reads TGCAGTGCTAGCCGGAGTCCTTTTAGAGAGACCCAGTACTTC.